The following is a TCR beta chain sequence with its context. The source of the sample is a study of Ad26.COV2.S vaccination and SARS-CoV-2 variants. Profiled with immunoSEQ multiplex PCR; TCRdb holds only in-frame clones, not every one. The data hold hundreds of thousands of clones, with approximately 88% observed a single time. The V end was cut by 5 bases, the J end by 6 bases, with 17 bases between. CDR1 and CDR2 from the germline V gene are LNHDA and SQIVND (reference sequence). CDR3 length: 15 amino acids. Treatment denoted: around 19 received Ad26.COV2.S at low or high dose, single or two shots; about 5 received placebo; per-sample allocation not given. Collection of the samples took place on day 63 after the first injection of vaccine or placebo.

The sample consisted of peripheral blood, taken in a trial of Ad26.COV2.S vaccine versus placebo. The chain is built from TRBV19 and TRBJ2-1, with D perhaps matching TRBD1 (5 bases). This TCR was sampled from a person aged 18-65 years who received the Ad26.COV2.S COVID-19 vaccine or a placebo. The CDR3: CASSPAGPGSNEQFF. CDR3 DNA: TGTGCCAGTAGTCCAGCAGGGCCAGGGTCCAATGAGCAGTTCTTC.